A selection of T cell receptor beta chains follows, all from one sample in a study of blood T cells in healthy people across ages. TCRdb fed the 5' RACE reads into MiXCR, producing one record per CDR3 protein. The sample holds 1.5 million to 2 million distinct CDR3 sequences; 34% are singletons and the top ten take around 11%. Sequencing input: blood. These receptors came from a woman aged 25 to 45 in good health. CDR3s include the opening cysteine and the closing phenylalanine or tryptophan. A D gene is named only where the DNA matches it firmly. Only some rows state a clone size, as once, few, many or a class for expanded clones.

TRBD2 | - | TRBJ2-1 | TRBV10-3 | TGTGCCATCAGTGTAATTGGGAGGGGCAATGAGCAGTTCTTC | CAISVIGRGNEQFF
- | many | TRBJ2-7 | TRBV6-2/TRBV6-3 | TGTGCCAGCAGTTCGGACCCCCCCTACGAGCAGTACTTC | CASSSDPPYEQYF
TRBD1 | - | TRBJ2-7 | TRBV4-2 | TGTGCCAGCAGCCCAAGAGGGGGCGGACCCCTCTACGAGCAGTACTTC | CASSPRGGGPLYEQYF
- | few | TRBJ2-5 | TRBV7-3 | TGTGCCAGCAGCTTAAGGGGAGCTACACAGCGGGAAGGGGGGGAGACCCAGTACTTC | CASSLRGATQREGGETQYF
TRBD2 | - | TRBJ2-5 | TRBV20-1 | TGCAGTGCAGGCGGACTAGCGGGTTGGGAGACCCAGTACTTC | CSAGGLAGWETQYF
- | - | TRBJ2-5 | TRBV3-1 | TGTGCCAGCAGCCAAGCGGGCGTCGGAGTGGAGGCCCAGTACTTC | CASSQAGVGVEAQYF
TRBD1 | few | TRBJ2-1 | TRBV20-1 | TGCAGTGCCCGGACAGGGAAAAATGAGCAGTTCTTC | CSARTGKNEQFF
TRBD1 | few | TRBJ2-7 | TRBV9 | TGTGCCAGCAGCGTAGGTGGGCGGCAGGGGGAGAGCGAGCAGTACTTC | CASSVGGRQGESEQYF
TRBD1 | - | TRBJ2-5 | TRBV5-5 | TGTGCCAGCAGCTTAGCCGGGACAGAGGGATTAGAGACCCAGTACTTC | CASSLAGTEGLETQYF
- | few | TRBJ2-7 | TRBV27 | TGTGCCAGCAGTATGAACGGGGGCTGCGAGCAGTACTTC | CASSMNGGCEQYF
- | few | TRBJ1-1 | TRBV4-1 | TGCGCCAGCAGCCAAGATCAAGGGGGGGCGAGAACTGAATCTTTCTTT | CASSQDQGGARTESFF
- | - | TRBJ1-1 | TRBV20-1 | TGCAGTGCTCCTAACGATGGGGAGAACACTGAAGCTTTCTTT | CSAPNDGENTEAFF
- | few | TRBJ2-1 | TRBV9 | TGTGCCAGCAGCGAGCGCACCGACGGAGACCTATACAATGAGCAGTTCTTC | CASSERTDGDLYNEQFF
TRBD2 | few | TRBJ2-1 | TRBV7-9 | TGTGCCAGCAGCCCGACTAGCGGGAGGCCCGGGGACAATGAGCAGTTCTTC | CASSPTSGRPGDNEQFF
TRBD2 | - | TRBJ2-1 | TRBV4-2 | TGTGCCAGCAGCCCAGGACTAGCGGGAGGGCCGAAGGATGAGCAGTTCTTC | CASSPGLAGGPKDEQFF
- | - | TRBJ2-1 | TRBV10-1 | TGCGCCAGCAGTGAAGGCGGGGCGGGGAATGAGCAGTTCTTC | CASSEGGAGNEQFF
- | many | TRBJ2-7 | TRBV6-5 | TGTGCCAGCAGCTACACCGGGTACGAGCAGTACTTC | CASSYTGYEQYF
- | - | TRBJ1-4 | TRBV12-3/TRBV12-4 | TGTGCCAGCACCCCGAGGGTTGCAACTAGGGAAAAACTGTTTTTT | CASTPRVATREKLFF
- | few | TRBJ1-1 | TRBV4-1 | TGCGCCAGCAGCGATCAGGGGAGGGACACTGAAGCTTTCTTT | CASSDQGRDTEAFF
- | few | TRBJ1-2 | TRBV4-1 | TGCGCCAGCAGCCAAGAAAAAGACAGGAGGTATGGCTACACCTTC | CASSQEKDRRYGYTF
TRBD1 | - | TRBJ1-2 | TRBV6-5 | TGTGCCAGCAGTCCCCAGGGGGGAAGTTGGGGCTACACCTTC | CASSPQGGSWGYTF
TRBD1 | - | TRBJ2-7 | TRBV20-1 | TGCAGTGCTTGGGACAGGCTCCCTTCCGGAACCTCCTACGAGCAGTACTTC | CSAWDRLPSGTSYEQYF
TRBD1 | few | TRBJ2-1 | TRBV7-9 | TGTGCCAGCAGCTTGGGCGATCCAGGGGGACGGAATGAGCAGTTCTTC | CASSLGDPGGRNEQFF
- | few | TRBJ2-2 | TRBV20-1 | TGCAGTGCTCGGGACATTCTCACCGGGGAGCTGTTTTTT | CSARDILTGELFF
- | many | TRBJ2-1 | TRBV6-4 | TGTGCCAGCAACAACAGGGTCGGGGATGAGCAGTTCTTC | CASNNRVGDEQFF
TRBD2 | - | TRBJ2-5 | TRBV9 | TGTGCCAGCAGTCGTAGTCTTGTTCGCGGGGGATCTGAGACCCAGTACTTC | CASSRSLVRGGSETQYF
- | many | TRBJ2-3 | TRBV7-9 | TGTGCCAGCAGCTTAGGGGGGACCGCGAGCACAGATACGCAGTATTTT | CASSLGGTASTDTQYF
- | few | TRBJ2-7 | TRBV20-1 | TGCAGTGTAAGAACGGATACCTACGAGCAGTACTTC | CSVRTDTYEQYF
- | few | TRBJ1-2 | TRBV5-5 | TGTGCCAGCAGCTTGGGATGGGGGGTCTCAGTTCTAGACTATGGCTACACCTTC | CASSLGWGVSVLDYGYTF
- | - | TRBJ2-1 | TRBV4-1 | TGCGCCAGCAGCCCGCTAGAGGGGAGCTCCTACAATGGGCAGTTCTTC | CASSPLEGSSYNGQFF
TRBD2 | - | TRBJ2-7 | TRBV20-1 | TGCAGTGCTAGAGATCCGGGAGGGCCCTACGAGCAGTACTTC | CSARDPGGPYEQYF
TRBD2 | - | TRBJ2-7 | TRBV5-6 | TGTGCCGGCAGCTTGGGGAGGGCACCCGACGAGCAGTACTTC | CAGSLGRAPDEQYF
- | - | TRBJ2-5 | TRBV2 | TGTGCCAGCAGGGCCACTCGGGGGTCTCGGGAGACCCAGTACTTC | CASRATRGSRETQYF
TRBD2 | - | TRBJ2-1 | TRBV20-1 | TGCAGTGCTAGCATCCGACTAGCGGGGAGGGAAGATGAGCAGTTCTTC | CSASIRLAGREDEQFF
TRBD2 | - | TRBJ2-1 | TRBV20-1 | TGCAGTGCTAGGGTCTTTCTAGCGGGGGGGCTCAATGTCCAGTTCTTC | CSARVFLAGGLNVQFF
- | many | TRBJ2-7 | TRBV4-1 | TGCGCCAGCAGCCAAGGCCAGGGTGTCAACGAGCAGTACTTC | CASSQGQGVNEQYF
- | few | TRBJ2-3 | TRBV14 | TGTGCCAGCAGCCCCAGGGCGCTAGCGCCGGCAGATACGCAGTATTTT | CASSPRALAPADTQYF
- | few | TRBJ2-3 | TRBV6-1 | TGTGCCAGCAGTGCCTCCGGCAATACGCAGTATTTT | CASSASGNTQYF
- | - | TRBJ1-5 | TRBV20-1 | TGCAGTGCTCCACGGGGTCCCGGGGGGGCCCAGCATTTT | CSAPRGPGGAQHF
TRBD2 | many | TRBJ2-3 | TRBV5-1 | TGCGCCAGCAGCCTTAGCGGGGCTAGCACAGATACGCAGTATTTT | CASSLSGASTDTQYF
- | - | TRBJ2-5 | TRBV2 | TGTGCCAGCAGTCGGGACATAGCAGAGACCCAGTACTTC | CASSRDIAETQYF
TRBD1 | few | TRBJ1-1 | TRBV11-2 | TGTGCCAGCAGCTTAGAGGGACAGACTGAAGCTTTCTTT | CASSLEGQTEAFF
TRBD2 | - | TRBJ2-5 | TRBV28 | TGTGCCAGCAGTTTTCCGACTAGCGGGGGTCAAGAGACCCAGTACTTC | CASSFPTSGGQETQYF
- | - | TRBJ1-1 | TRBV5-4 | TGTGCCAGCAGCCCATCCTTCAGGGACACTGAAGCTTTCTTT | CASSPSFRDTEAFF
TRBD1 | few | TRBJ1-4 | TRBV4-1 | TGCGCCAGCAGCCAAGAGGGACAGTCTAATGAAAAACTGTTTTTT | CASSQEGQSNEKLFF
- | few | TRBJ2-1 | TRBV12-3/TRBV12-4 | TGTGCCAGCAGTTTGCGAACTACCTCCAATGAGCAGTTCTTC | CASSLRTTSNEQFF
- | - | TRBJ1-1 | TRBV6-1 | TGTGCCAGCAGTGAAGCGCGACAGGTGAACACTGAAGCTTTCTTT | CASSEARQVNTEAFF
TRBD1 | few | TRBJ2-1 | TRBV29-1 | TGCAGCGTTGAAGGTTCGACCGGGACAGGCTACAATGAGCAGTTCTTC | CSVEGSTGTGYNEQFF
TRBD1 | - | TRBJ2-7 | TRBV7-9 | TGTACCAGCAGTGGACAGGGGGTCTCCTACGAGCAGTACTTC | CTSSGQGVSYEQYF
- | - | TRBJ2-5 | TRBV5-1 | TGCGCCAGCAGCTACTCCGGGACCCCCCAAGAGACCCAGTACTTC | CASSYSGTPQETQYF
- | few | TRBJ2-5 | TRBV29-1 | TGCAGCGTTGATGACAGCGCCGGGACCCAGTACTTC | CSVDDSAGTQYF
- | few | TRBJ2-7 | TRBV3-1 | TGTGCCAGCAGCCAAGATTACGGCGTCTACGAGCAGTACTTC | CASSQDYGVYEQYF
- | few | TRBJ1-2 | TRBV27 | TGTGCCAGCAGTTCCCGGGGACCATATGGCTACACCTTC | CASSSRGPYGYTF
TRBD1 | - | TRBJ2-1 | TRBV9 | TGTGCCAGCAGCGTAGAGGGCGGGACAGGCGATGAGCAGTTCTTC | CASSVEGGTGDEQFF